These 9 T cell receptor beta chains originate from one sample sequenced in a study of identical twins. TCRdb analysed the 5' RACE reads with MiXCR anew, one entry per CDR3 protein. Here the sample spans 450,000 to 650,000 distinct CDR3 sequences, around 15% being singletons. The same specimen was also included in a second study, on yellow fever vaccine responses in identical twins.

Source material: CD4+ T cells sorted from blood. All receptors come from a woman aged 18-30 years in good health.

The rearrangement joins TRBV12-3 or TRBV12-4 to TRBJ2-1; 9 bases map to TRBD2. Trimming at V came to 2 bases and at J to 9 bases, leaving 8 bases not matched to a gene. This CDR3 contains 15 residues. As DNA, the CDR3 is TGTGCCAGCAGTTTATTGGTAGCGGGAGCGGGTGAGCAGTTCTTC. This encodes CASSLLVAGAGEQFF.

The chain combines TRBV10-3 with TRBJ2-7, with D hard to call. The CDR3 is 12 amino acids. Trimming removed 3 bases from V and 3 bases from J, with 6 bases in between. Germline values: CDR1 ENHRY, CDR2 SYGVKD. CDR3: CAISEQDYEQYV. CDR3 DNA sequence: TGTGCCATCAGTGAACAAGACTACGAGCAGTACGTC.

There are many counts of this clonotype. V is TRBV29-1 and J is TRBJ2-1; D unresolved. The V and J ends lost 7 bases and 7 bases respectively, with 20 bases between them. The CDR3 loop spans 14 amino acids. Germline V CDR1 and CDR2: SQVTM, ANQGSEA. The CDR3 loop reads CSAPLGSWANEQFF. CDR3 coding DNA: TGCAGCGCGCCCCTCGGCTCCTGGGCAAATGAGCAGTTCTTC.

The sample holds a few counts of this clonotype. The CDR3 region has the DNA TGCAGTGCTCAGGGGTACGAGCAGTACTTC. The encoded protein is CSAQGYEQYF. The chain carries TRBV20-1 and TRBJ2-7; a possible D gene is TRBD1 (6 bases). The CDR3 is 10 residues long. Germline V gene sequence: CDR1 DFQATT, CDR2 SNEGSKA (reference sequence). Trimming stripped 5 bases from V and 4 bases from J, with 6 bases between.

A few counts support this clonotype. The chain joins TRBV6-1 to TRBJ2-1; 7 positions match TRBD2. The CDR3 is 14 amino acids. V gave up 0 bases and J gave up 14 bases; unmatched junction bases: 10. The germline CDR1 and CDR2 sequences are MNHNS and SASEGT. In nucleotides, the CDR3 is TGTGCCAGCAGTGAAGCGGCGGGAGCGGTTAGAGAGTTCTTC. Translating gives CASSEAAGAVREFF.

This clonotype occurred a few times. The chain uses TRBV18 and TRBJ2-6; D is possibly TRBD1 (5 bases). Germline CDR1 reads KGHSH; CDR2 reads LQKENI. The CDR3 contains 16 residues. Trimming took off 3 bases at V and 4 bases at J, with 13 bases between the two ends. CDR3 DNA: TGTGCCAGCTCACCCTCACAGGTGTCAGGGGCCAACGTCCTGACTTTC. Its protein product is CASSPSQVSGANVLTF.

The chain couples TRBV12-3 or TRBV12-4 to TRBJ2-4, with a tentative D call TRBD2 (5 bases). Trimming shortened V by 4 bases and J by 8 bases, and 27 bases separated the two germline ends. CDR3 length equals 18 residues. The CDR3 loop is CASSYPWGAGGPGYIQYF. The CDR3 DNA follows: TGTGCCAGCAGTTACCCCTGGGGTGCGGGTGGGCCTGGGTACATTCAGTACTTC.

The chain recombines TRBV5-1 with TRBJ2-5, with D perhaps matching TRBD2 (6 bases). The CDR3 is 15 amino acids. Germline-derived CDR1 and CDR2 are SGHRS and YFSETQ. Deletions cut 0 bases from V and 2 bases from J, with 11 bases between. The CDR3 DNA reads TGCGCCAGCAGCTTGGGCGGGGCGAATCAAGAGACCCAGTACTTC. Its translation: CASSLGGANQETQYF.

This chain uses TRBV7-6 with TRBJ2-3, with 8 bases lining up with TRBD1. V was clipped by 4 bases and J by 2 bases; unmatched bases: 8. The length of the CDR3 is 16 residues. The germline V gene encodes CDR1 SGHVS and CDR2 FNYEAQ. CDR3 region: CASSSLGTGATDTQYF. CDR3 DNA: TGTGCCAGCAGCTCACTAGGGACAGGCGCCACAGATACGCAGTATTTT. Together with reference TRBV7-6 and TRBJ2-3, the CDR3 gives the full variable domain: GAGVSQSPRYKVTKRGQDVALRCDPISGHVSLYWYRQALGQGPEFLTYFNYEAQQDKSGLPNDRFSAERPEGSISTLTIQRTEQRDSAMYRCASSSLGTGATDTQYFGPGTRLTVL.